These 8 T cell receptor beta chains share one sample of origin, sequenced in a study of OX40 agonist ivuxolimab in advanced cancers. Measured with immunoSEQ multiplex PCR; TCRdb has only the in-frame clones, and not every one. This sample carries almost 80,000 clones, more than 80% of them seen once, and the ten largest clones take over 0.4%. Sequenced material: CD4+ or CD8+ T cells sorted from blood, taken in a trial of the OX40 agonist ivuxolimab. These receptors were obtained from an adult with an advanced solid tumor such as melanoma, head and neck, liver or kidney cancer.

The V and J genes are TRBV11-1 and TRBJ2-5, with TRBD2 identical over 10 bases. This CDR3 is built from 17 residues. Unmatched junction bases numbered 11, after V lost 3 bases and J lost 4 bases. Germline-derived CDR1 and CDR2 are SGHAT and FQDESV (reference sequence). CDR3 sequence reads: CASSLGFSSGSAETQYF. The DNA for the CDR3 is TGTGCCAGCAGCTTGGGATTTTCTAGCGGGAGTGCAGAGACCCAGTACTTC.

This chain links TRBV18 with TRBJ2-6; D gene uncertain. Trimming took off 5 bases at V and 0 bases at J, with 11 bases between the two ends. CDR3 length equals 16 residues. Germline V gene sequence: CDR1 KGHSH, CDR2 LQKENI. The CDR3 here is CASSTELPSGANVLTF. The CDR3 nucleotides read TGTGCCAGCTCAACAGAACTACCCTCTGGGGCCAACGTCCTGACTTTC.

CDR3 nucleotides: TGTGCCAGCAGTCCACGGACACCTAATAATTCACCCCTCCACTTT. The encoded protein is CASSPRTPNNSPLHF. V is TRBV27 and J is TRBJ1-6, with a possible D match to TRBD1 (5 bases). Germline assignment: CDR1 MNHEY and CDR2 SMNVEV (reference sequence). This CDR3 has 15 amino acids. V gave up 5 bases and J gave up 5 bases, with 13 bases separating them.

This clone was observed a few times. V and J are TRBV7-2 and TRBJ2-3, with D unclear. V gave up 4 bases and J gave up 5 bases, with 7 bases separating them. Germline lookup yields CDR1 SGHTA and CDR2 FQGNSA. The length of the CDR3 is 12 residues. Here the CDR3 reads CASSSYLDTQYF. The CDR3 bases are TGTGCCAGCAGCTCATATTTAGATACGCAGTATTTT. The whole variable domain, remainder taken from reference TRBV7-2 and TRBJ2-3, is GAGVSQSPSNKVTEKGKDVELRCDPISGHTALYWYRQSLGQGLEFLIYFQGNSAPDKSGLPSDRFSAERTGGSVSTLTIQRTQQEDSAVYLCASSSYLDTQYFGPGTRLTVL.

The chain couples TRBV9 to TRBJ2-6; 7 nucleotides align to TRBD1. V dropped 4 bases and J dropped 0; count of bases not matched to a gene: 10. CDR3 length: 18 residues. CDR1 and CDR2 from the germline V gene are SGDLS and YYNGEE. DNA for the CDR3: TGTGCCAGCAGCCTCCGGGACAGCGGCATCTCTGGGGCCAACGTCCTGACTTTC. Residues: CASSLRDSGISGANVLTF.

In this sample, this clone turned up once. The chain has TRBV5-4 and TRBJ2-5, with TRBD2 matching 8 bases. CDR3 length: 16 residues. Trimming cost V 0 bases and J 1 base; bases outside gene matches: 5. Germline CDR1 and CDR2: SGHNT and YYREEE (reference sequence). The CDR3 spells CASSLGDSGTQETQYF. CDR3 nucleotides: TGTGCCAGCAGCTTGGGGGATAGCGGGACCCAAGAGACCCAGTACTTC.

The chain employs TRBV11-2 and TRBJ1-1; tentative D call: TRBD1 (5 bases). Trimming pared 4 bases from V and 1 base from J, leaving 7 bases between. Germline V CDR1 and CDR2: SGHAT, FQNNGV. The length of the CDR3 is 13 residues. CDR3 protein: CASSSDRNTEAFF. CDR3 in DNA: TGTGCCAGCAGCTCAGACAGGAACACTGAAGCTTTCTTT.

The chain joins TRBV30 to TRBJ2-7; TRBD2 might be the D (6 bases). The germline CDR1 and CDR2 sequences are GTSNPN and SVGIG (reference sequence). Trimming left V 2 bases short and J 1 base short, with 12 bases between. The CDR3 is 14 amino acids. The DNA of the CDR3 is TGTGCCTGGAGTATCGGGAGAGGGTCCTACGAGCAGTACTTC. Its translation: CAWSIGRGSYEQYF.